Shown below are 5 T cell receptor beta chains from a single sample sequenced in a study of T-cell memory formation after mild COVID-19. TCRdb called the 5' RACE reads again in MiXCR, with one record for every CDR3 protein. The sample holds about 300,000 distinct CDR3 sequences, roughly a fifth seen once. Source material: PBMCs or a T cell subset sorted from them (not recorded which). These TCRs come from a man between 18 and 29 years old who had mild COVID-19 (a few samples of this study predate the infection). Cell type and time point are not known.

The J gene is TRBJ1-5, the V gene TRBV28; D is unclear. There are 10 residues in the CDR3. V gave up 5 bases and J gave up 6 bases, with 2 bases separating them. The germline gives CDR1 MDHEN, CDR2 SYDVKM. CDR3 in DNA: TGTGCCAGCAGTAGTCAGCCCCAGCATTTT. Translation: CASSSQPQHF.

Only a few counts were recorded for this clonotype. The chain employs TRBV12-3 or TRBV12-4 and TRBJ2-7; 9 nucleotides line up with TRBD1. Trimming took 2 bases from V and 2 from J; bases not matched to a gene: 4. This CDR3 region has 15 residues. DNA of the CDR3: TGTGCCAGCAGTTTACCCCGACAGGGGGCCTACGAGCAGTACTTC. Translation: CASSLPRQGAYEQYF.

The CDR3 region is CSARWDRASSYNSPLHF. The CDR3 DNA follows: TGCAGTGCTAGATGGGACAGGGCGAGCTCCTATAATTCACCCCTCCACTTT. This chain joins TRBV20-1 and TRBJ1-6, with TRBD1 matching 9 bases. This CDR3 region has 17 residues. J lost 0 bases, V lost 2 bases, and 5 bases had no gene match. Germline V gene sequence: CDR1 DFQATT, CDR2 SNEGSKA (reference sequence).

The genes are TRBV27 and TRBJ2-5, with D possibly being TRBD1 (5 bases). Trimming removed 0 bases at V and 4 bases at J, with 12 bases between. This CDR3 has 15 residues. In germline, CDR1 is MNHEY, CDR2 SMNVEV (reference sequence). The CDR3: CASSLSVRAGETQYF. The DNA of the CDR3 is TGTGCCAGCAGTTTATCCGTCAGGGCTGGAGAGACCCAGTACTTC.

This clonotype showed up just once. The chain joins TRBV7-9 to TRBJ2-7; D remains ambiguous. Germline V lookup: CDR1 SEHNR, CDR2 FQNEAQ (reference sequence). CDR3 length equals 12 residues. Trimming removed 3 bases at V and 6 bases at J, with 9 bases between. The CDR3 nucleotides read TGTGCCAGCAGCTTCTTCTTAACCGAGCAGTACTTC. It translates to CASSFFLTEQYF.